Listed below are T cell receptor beta chains from one sample, sequenced in a study of T-cell memory formation after mild COVID-19. TCRdb fed the 5' RACE reads into MiXCR, producing one record per CDR3 protein. The table lists about 290,000 distinct CDR3 sequences, about 15% of them singletons. The sample consisted of PBMCs or a T cell subset sorted from them (not recorded which). These receptors were obtained from a man between 18 and 29 years old who had mild COVID-19 (a few samples of this study predate the infection). Cell type and time point are not known. The CDR3 runs from the conserved cysteine through the conserved F or W. The order of the fields is D gene, clone size, V gene, J gene, CDR3 DNA, CDR3 protein. A D gene is named only where the DNA matches it firmly. A clone size is listed for some rows: how often the clone was seen (once, few, many), or a class if it is expanded.

>.|few|TRBV5-1|TRBJ2-5
TGCGCCAGCAGCTCGGAGGGGGCTGAGACCCAGTACTTC
CASSSEGAETQYF
>.|.|TRBV5-1|TRBJ1-2
TGCGCCAGCAGCGACCAGGGGATGAATGGCTACACCTTC
CASSDQGMNGYTF
>TRBD1|.|TRBV5-1|TRBJ1-1
TGCGCCAGCAGCCAGCACCCCAGGGGGGGTAGCGGGAACACTGAAGCTTTCTTT
CASSQHPRGGSGNTEAFF
>.|.|TRBV29-1|TRBJ2-4
TGCAGCGTTGCGGGGGGCGCGGACATTCAGTACTTC
CSVAGGADIQYF
>.|few|TRBV5-5|TRBJ2-1
TGTGCCAGCAGCGTCACCGAACGGACATGGTTCTTC
CASSVTERTWFF
>TRBD2|few|TRBV9|TRBJ2-5
TGTGCCAGCAGCGTCACGACTAGCGGGGGCCCTTGGTACCAAGAGACCCAGTACTTC
CASSVTTSGGPWYQETQYF
>.|.|TRBV12-3/TRBV12-4|TRBJ2-6
TGTGCCAGCAGTTCCCCTGGGAGTGGGGCCAACGTCCTGACTTTC
CASSSPGSGANVLTF
>.|few|TRBV12-3/TRBV12-4|TRBJ2-1
TGTGCCAGCAGCCGATCACCGAGCTCCTACAATGAGCAGTTCTTC
CASSRSPSSYNEQFF
>.|few|TRBV18|TRBJ2-5
TGTGCCAGCTCACCAAGTTCAGGGACCACGGAGACCCAGTACTTC
CASSPSSGTTETQYF
>.|few|TRBV10-1|TRBJ2-5
TGCGCCAGCAGTGGCCCGGAGAGAGAGACCCAGTACTTC
CASSGPERETQYF
>.|few|TRBV5-1|TRBJ1-5
TGCGCCAGCAGGGGGGGCCCCAATCAGCCCCAGCATTTT
CASRGGPNQPQHF
>.|.|TRBV5-6|TRBJ2-3
TGTGCCAGCACCGTGGGAGATACGCAGTATTTT
CASTVGDTQYF
>.|.|TRBV5-1|TRBJ1-1
TGCGCCAGCAGCTTGGTTGGCAGACCCAACACTGAAGCTTTCTTT
CASSLVGRPNTEAFF
>.|few|TRBV7-2|TRBJ1-1
TGTGCCAGCAGCTTTCACATCATGAACACTGAAGCTTTCTTT
CASSFHIMNTEAFF
>.|few|TRBV6-5|TRBJ1-2
TGTGCCAGCAGACCCCGAGGGATCGATGACGATGGCTACACCTTC
CASRPRGIDDDGYTF
>.|few|TRBV21-1|TRBJ2-7
TGTGCCAGCCCTTTCGCAGAGCAGTACTTC
CASPFAEQYF
>TRBD2|many|TRBV7-8|TRBJ2-3
TGTGCCAGCAGCCTGGCTAGCGGGGGTGGGTTAAGCACAGATACGCAGTATTTT
CASSLASGGGLSTDTQYF
>.|many|TRBV29-1|TRBJ2-1
TGCAGCGTTATTGACACGAGCTCCTACAATGAGCAGTTCTTC
CSVIDTSSYNEQFF
>.|.|TRBV6-6|TRBJ2-1
TGTGCCACCACTTACGGGGCAGCGTACGACTACAATGAGCAGTTCTTC
CATTYGAAYDYNEQFF
>.|.|TRBV20-1|TRBJ1-6
TGCAGTGCTTGCCAGGGCCCAAACTCACCCCTCCACTTT
CSACQGPNSPLHF
>TRBD2|.|TRBV7-6|TRBJ2-2
TGTGCCAGCAACATAGCGCCGGGACTAGCGGGACCTGGCACCGGGGAGCTGTTTTTT
CASNIAPGLAGPGTGELFF
>.|few|TRBV6-5|TRBJ1-2
TGTGCCAGCAGTTACTCGGGGACGATATTTAACTATGGCTACACCTTC
CASSYSGTIFNYGYTF
>.|.|TRBV4-2|TRBJ2-5
TGTGCCAGCAGCCAAGCAGCCGGACAGCCTCAAGAGACCCAGTACTTC
CASSQAAGQPQETQYF
>TRBD1|few|TRBV2|TRBJ1-2
TGTGCCAGCAGTGCCACGAGGGGGGACAGGGCCCATGGCTACACCTTC
CASSATRGDRAHGYTF
>.|many|TRBV6-4|TRBJ2-2
TGTGCCAGCAGTGAGGCGAACACCGGGGAGCTGTTTTTT
CASSEANTGELFF